The clone carrying this T cell receptor beta chain has a single count. V trimming: 6 bases; J trimming: 7 bases; junction bases outside the gene matches: 9. The CDR3 has 15 residues. Looked up from germline, CDR1 is MNHNY and CDR2 is SVGAGI (reference sequence). The data were taken from a study of blood T cell repertoires in COVID-19. Study as a whole: Italy, Spain and the United States were the sources of the convalescent and acute COVID-19 samples.

The assay was immunoSEQ multiplex PCR, and TCRdb's table has in-frame clones only and misses some. The sample contains approximately 170,000 clones, about 90% of which appear only once. This TCR came from a woman in her 70s with acute or convalescent COVID-19. The sample taken for sequencing was peripheral blood. This chain joins TRBV6-6 and TRBJ2-1, with TRBD2 matching 10 bases. CDR3 nucleotide sequence: TGTGCCAGCAGCAAAACCGGGACTAGCGTTAATGAGCAGTTCTTC. Protein sequence: CASSKTGTSVNEQFF.